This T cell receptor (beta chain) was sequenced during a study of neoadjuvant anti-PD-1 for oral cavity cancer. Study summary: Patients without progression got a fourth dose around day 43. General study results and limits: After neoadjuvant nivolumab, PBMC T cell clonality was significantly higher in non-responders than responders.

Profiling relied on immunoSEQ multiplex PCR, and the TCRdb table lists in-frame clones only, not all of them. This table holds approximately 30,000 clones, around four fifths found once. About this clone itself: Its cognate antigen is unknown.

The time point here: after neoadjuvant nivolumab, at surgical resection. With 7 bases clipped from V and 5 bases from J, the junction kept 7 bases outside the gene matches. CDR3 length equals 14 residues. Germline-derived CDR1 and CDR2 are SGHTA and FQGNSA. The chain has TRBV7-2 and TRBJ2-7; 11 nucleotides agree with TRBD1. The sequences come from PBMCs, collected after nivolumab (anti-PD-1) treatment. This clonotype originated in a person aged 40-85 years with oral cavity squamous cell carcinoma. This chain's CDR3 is CASTQGQGGNEQYF. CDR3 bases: TGTGCCAGCACCCAGGGACAGGGGGGTAACGAGCAGTACTTC.